Each of the 21 T cell receptor beta chains below was sequenced from the same sample in a study of blood T cell repertoires in COVID-19. Assay used: immunoSEQ multiplex PCR; TCRdb lists only in-frame clones, some missing. This sample has more than 150,000 clones; 60% to 80% occur once, and the top ten carry about 15%. Sequencing used PBMCs or T cells enriched from blood (not recorded which). The receptor set was obtained from a man in his sixties who had been exposed to COVID-19.

This clone showed up just a few times. The chain combines TRBV10-2 with TRBJ1-3; D is ambiguous. In germline, CDR1 is WSHSY, CDR2 SAAADI. The CDR3 contains 15 residues. V was shortened by 6 bases and J by 0 bases, with 12 bases between the two germline ends. Written as DNA, the CDR3 is TGCGCCAGCAGCGCCACAGCGGACTCTGGAAACACCATATATTTT. It yields the protein CASSATADSGNTIYF.

V usage is TRBV3-1 (or the pseudogene TRBV3-2) and J usage is TRBJ2-5; possible D gene TRBD1, 5 bases. Germline assignment: CDR1 LGHDT and CDR2 YNNKEL (reference sequence). The CDR3 loop spans 13 amino acids. The germline V and J ends were trimmed by 3 bases and 5 bases, with 10 bases remaining between them. CDR3 sequence reads: CASSQGLGETQYF. For the CDR3, the DNA is TGTGCCAGCAGCCAGGGGCTAGGGGAGACCCAGTACTTC.

The chain links TRBV19 to TRBJ2-5; 9 bases are shared with TRBD2. This CDR3 region has 16 residues. J lost 5 bases, V lost 1 base, and 8 bases had no gene match. The germline CDR1 and CDR2 sequences are LNHDA and SQIVND (reference sequence). CDR3 residues: CASSIVLREGRETQYF. CDR3 DNA: TGTGCCAGTAGTATAGTATTGCGGGAGGGCAGGGAGACCCAGTACTTC.

This chain links TRBV12-5 with TRBJ2-1; 7 bases match TRBD2. Germline lookup yields CDR1 LGHNT and CDR2 FRNRAP. This CDR3 comprises 17 residues. Trimming cost V 0 bases and J 2 bases; bases outside gene matches: 7. CDR3: CASGLVSGGSAYNEQFF. The CDR3 DNA reads as TGTGCTAGTGGTTTGGTATCGGGGGGATCAGCCTACAATGAGCAGTTCTTC. Complete variable domain (other parts from reference TRBV12-5 and TRBJ2-1): DARVTQTPRHKVTEMGQEVTMRCQPILGHNTVFWYRQTMMQGLELLAYFRNRAPLDDSGMPKDRFSAEMPDATLATLKIQPSEPRDSAVYFCASGLVSGGSAYNEQFFGPGTRLTVL.

This clone was counted between two and nine times. The chain has TRBV2 and TRBJ1-3; D ambiguous. Trimming stripped 8 bases from V and 1 base from J, with 15 bases between. The CDR3 runs 15 residues. The germline CDR1 and CDR2 sequences are SNHLY and FYNNEI. The CDR3 nucleotides read TGTGCCAGCGCTGATGGGCGGGGTTCTGGAAACACCATATATTTT. Translating it yields CASADGRGSGNTIYF.

V is TRBV18 and J is TRBJ2-7, with 10 bases lining up with TRBD2. The germline gives CDR1 KGHSH, CDR2 LQKENI. V gave up 0 bases and J gave up 4 bases; unmatched junction bases: 0. The CDR3 totals 14 residues. The CDR3 region has the DNA TGTGCCAGCTCACCACCGACTAGCGGGTACGAGCAGTACTTC. It encodes CASSPPTSGYEQYF.

The chain couples TRBV19 to TRBJ1-5; D remains unclear. This CDR3 spans 12 amino acids. V lost 10 bases to trimming and J lost 2 bases, with 9 bases between them. In germline, CDR1 is LNHDA, CDR2 SQIVND (reference sequence). CDR3 sequence reads: CATNRGNQPQHF. The DNA of the CDR3 is TGTGCCACTAATCGGGGCAATCAGCCCCAGCATTTT.

This sequence joins TRBV5-1 and TRBJ2-5, with 7 nucleotides matching TRBD1. Germline assignment: CDR1 SGHRS and CDR2 YFSETQ. V was pared by 3 bases and J by 3 bases, with 5 bases of the junction left unmatched. The CDR3 runs 14 residues. The CDR3 loop reads CASSSRDSKETQYF. CDR3 nucleotides: TGCGCCAGCAGCTCCCGGGACAGTAAAGAGACCCAGTACTTC.

The chain carries TRBV6-1 and TRBJ1-2; the match to TRBD1 covers 7 bases. CDR1 is MNHNS, CDR2 SASEGT, per germline. CDR3 size: 13 residues. V dropped 3 bases and J dropped 4; count of bases not matched to a gene: 2. CDR3 amino acids: CASSEGDSYGYTF. CDR3 coding DNA: TGTGCCAGCAGTGAGGGGGACAGCTATGGCTACACCTTC.

The chain employs TRBV7-2 and TRBJ2-1; 13 nucleotides agree with TRBD2. V was clipped by 5 bases and J by 6 bases; unmatched bases: 13. CDR1 and CDR2 (germline): SGHTA, FQGNSA. The length of the CDR3 is 18 residues. The CDR3 here is CASSLQTRTSGSPNEQFF. The CDR3, as DNA: TGTGCCAGCAGCCTCCAAACCCGGACTAGCGGGAGCCCCAATGAGCAGTTCTTC.

This clone was picked up a small number of times. The rearrangement uses TRBV5-1 and TRBJ2-2, with D tentatively TRBD1 (6 bases). This CDR3 contains 17 residues. Trimming cost V 0 bases and J 6 bases, with 18 bases left between them. CDR1 is SGHRS, CDR2 YFSETQ, per germline. CDR3 sequence reads: CASSLALRGAASGELFF. CDR3 in DNA: TGCGCCAGCAGCTTGGCCCTCAGGGGCGCCGCCTCCGGGGAGCTGTTTTTT. Full variable domain (remainder filled in from reference TRBV5-1 and TRBJ2-2): KAGVTQTPRYLIKTRGQQVTLSCSPISGHRSVSWYQQTPGQGLQFLFEYFSETQRNKGNFPGRFSGRQFSNSRSEMNVSTLELGDSALYLCASSLALRGAASGELFFGEGSRLTVL.

This clone has just a few counts. This chain uses TRBV5-1 with TRBJ2-7; TRBD2 matches at 9 bases. The V and J ends lost 4 bases and 2 bases, in that order; junction bases with no gene match: 13. CDR1 and CDR2 from the germline V gene are SGHRS and YFSETQ. There are 17 residues in the CDR3. Here the CDR3 reads CASSPRSSGSRTYEQYF. The CDR3 bases are TGCGCCAGCAGCCCTCGGAGTAGCGGGAGTCGCACCTACGAGCAGTACTTC.

The chain couples TRBV7-8 to TRBJ2-5, with D perhaps TRBD1 (7 bases). The length of the CDR3 is 16 residues. Per the germline V gene, CDR1 is SGHVS and CDR2 is FQNEAQ. Trimming removed 3 bases from V and 0 bases from J, with 14 bases in between. The CDR3 sequence: CASSLGGQANQETQYF. The CDR3 DNA reads as TGTGCCAGCAGCTTGGGAGGACAGGCCAACCAAGAGACCCAGTACTTC.

The chain uses TRBV5-1 and TRBJ2-7, with 14 bases lining up with TRBD2. V was clipped by 3 bases and J by 6 bases; unmatched bases: 5. The length of the CDR3 is 15 residues. Germline CDR1 SGHRS, CDR2 YFSETQ. CDR3 in amino acids: CASSSAGTSGSEQYF. The CDR3, as DNA: TGCGCCAGCAGCTCGGCCGGGACTAGCGGGAGCGAGCAGTACTTC.

This chain links TRBV14 with TRBJ2-7, with TRBD2 matching over 9 bases. The CDR3 length is 15 residues. The J segment lost 2 bases and the V segment lost 4 bases, leaving 6 bases of the junction unmatched. Germline CDR1 is SGHDN and CDR2 is FVKESK. As DNA, the CDR3 is TGTGCCAGCAGCCTGGAACAGCGGGGGGCCTACGAGCAGTACTTC. Translated, it gives CASSLEQRGAYEQYF.

This chain links TRBV27 with TRBJ2-1; tentative D call: TRBD2 (5 bases). The CDR3 length is 14 residues. The V and J ends lost 3 bases and 7 bases respectively, with 13 bases between them. Germline V gene lookup returns CDR1 MNHEY and CDR2 SMNVEV (reference sequence). CDR3 sequence: CASSFDPGINEQFF. CDR3 nucleotide sequence: TGTGCCAGCAGTTTCGACCCCGGGATAAATGAGCAGTTCTTC.

This clone was seen many times. The chain uses TRBV6-1 and TRBJ2-7; TRBD1 aligns across 8 bases. Trimming cost V 1 base and J 1 base; bases outside gene matches: 3. This CDR3 is built from 15 residues. CDR1 MNHNS and CDR2 SASEGT come from the germline V gene. The CDR3 protein is CASSEGGTGSYEQYF. CDR3 sequence (DNA): TGTGCCAGCAGTGAAGGCGGGACAGGATCCTACGAGCAGTACTTC.

The rearrangement joins TRBV6-5 to TRBJ2-2, with D perhaps matching TRBD2 (7 bases). CDR1 is MNHEY, CDR2 SVGAGI, per germline. V shed 10 bases and J shed 1 base, with 13 bases lying between them. The CDR3 totals 14 residues. As DNA, the CDR3 is TGTGCCAACCAGCGGGGACAGAACACCGGGGAGCTGTTTTTT. Encoded protein: CANQRGQNTGELFF.

The gene calls are TRBV19 and TRBJ1-2; D is perhaps TRBD1 (6 bases). The CDR3 spans 14 residues. From germline, CDR1 is LNHDA and CDR2 SQIVND (reference sequence). V shed 3 bases and J shed 9 bases, with 17 bases lying between them. CDR3 loop: CASSIEATGIRYTF. The CDR3 nucleotides are TGTGCCAGTAGTATCGAAGCTACAGGGATCCGCTACACCTTC. Filled out from reference TRBV19 and TRBJ1-2, the complete variable domain reads DGGITQSPKYLFRKEGQNVTLSCEQNLNHDAMYWYRQDPGQGLRLIYYSQIVNDFQKGDIAEGYSVSREKKESFPLTVTSAQKNPTAFYLCASSIEATGIRYTFGSGTRLTVV.

This clone is a singleton in its sample. CDR3 sequence reads: CASSLAPPGGYEQYF. The CDR3 DNA reads as TGTGCCAGCAGCTTAGCGCCCCCCGGCGGGTACGAGCAGTACTTC. The V gene is TRBV7-2, the J gene TRBJ2-7; weak D call: TRBD2 (5 bases). In germline, CDR1 is SGHTA, CDR2 FQGNSA. This CDR3 spans 15 amino acids. Trimming shortened V by 0 bases and J by 4 bases, and 13 bases separated the two germline ends.

The rearrangement uses TRBV13 and TRBJ2-3, with TRBD2 as a possible D gene (7 bases). The germline V gene has CDR1 PRHDT and CDR2 FYEKMQ (reference sequence). V lost 5 bases and J lost 7, with 13 bases in between. CDR3 length: 13 amino acids. The CDR3 is CASSPTRGHTQYF. CDR3 nucleotide sequence: TGTGCCAGCAGCCCAACGCGGGGGCATACGCAGTATTTT.